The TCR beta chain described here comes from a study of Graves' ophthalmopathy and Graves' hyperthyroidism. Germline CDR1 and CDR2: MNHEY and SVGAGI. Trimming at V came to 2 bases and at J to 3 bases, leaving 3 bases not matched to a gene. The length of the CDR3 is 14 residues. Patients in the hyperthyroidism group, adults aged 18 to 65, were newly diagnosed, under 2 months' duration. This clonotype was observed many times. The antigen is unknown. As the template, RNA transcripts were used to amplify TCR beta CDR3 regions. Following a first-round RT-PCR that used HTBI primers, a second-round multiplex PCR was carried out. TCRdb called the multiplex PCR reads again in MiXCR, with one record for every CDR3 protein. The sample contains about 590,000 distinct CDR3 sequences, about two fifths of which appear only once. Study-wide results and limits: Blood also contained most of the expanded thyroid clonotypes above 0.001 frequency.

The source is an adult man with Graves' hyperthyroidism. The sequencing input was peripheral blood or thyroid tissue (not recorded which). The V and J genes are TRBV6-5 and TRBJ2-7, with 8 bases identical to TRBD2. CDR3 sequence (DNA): TGTGCCAGCAGTTACGACGGGAGGGACTACGAGCAGTACTTC. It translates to CASSYDGRDYEQYF.